The present TCR beta chain was sequenced within a study of cytomegalovirus exposure and HLA in healthy donors. Study conclusions and caveats: An apparent linkage of common viral pathogens to several of the most significant clusters emerged in a later analysis. Roughly uniform depth of sequencing across donors was assumed in presence/absence analyses. Cytomegalovirus association was listed for 170 or so TCR beta chains. Further analysis, carried out later, found HLA-associated TCR beta chains more clonally expanded than equally common other chains.

The PCR had 60 Vbeta and 13 Jbeta primers. TCRdb's table, derived via immunoSEQ multiplex PCR, lists solely in-frame clones and lacks some. This sample has around 100,000 clones, with 65% to 75% found just once. Details on this clone: What it binds is unknown.

Germline values: CDR1 MGHRA, CDR2 YSYEKL. Between the trimmed V and J ends, which lost 1 base and 5 bases, there was a span of 8 bases. This CDR3 region has 13 residues. The specimen sequenced was PBMCs. This clonotype was sampled from a young man in good health and CMV-seronegative. The chain carries TRBV4-1 and TRBJ1-2; the D is unclear. CDR3 DNA sequence: TGCGCCAGCAGCCAAGGTACCGAGTATGGCTACACCTTC. Its translation: CASSQGTEYGYTF.